These 20 T cell receptor beta chains share one sample of origin, sequenced in a study of T cells after yellow fever vaccination. TCRdb itself ran the 5' RACE reads through MiXCR, one entry per CDR3 protein. The sample lists under 600,000 distinct CDR3 sequences; about a fifth were seen once. Sequencing was performed on PBMCs, taken around 3 weeks after the first yellow fever vaccination. Receptors were obtained from a man younger than 35 who received the YFV17D yellow fever vaccine.

The V and J genes are TRBV15 and TRBJ1-5; possible D gene TRBD1, 6 bases. The CDR3 contains 16 residues. Germline V gene sequence: CDR1 LNHNV, CDR2 YYDKDF (reference sequence). Trimming stripped 0 bases from V and 0 bases from J, with 9 bases between. The CDR3, as DNA: TGTGCCACCAGCAGAGATCGGGGGCATAGCAATCAGCCCCAGCATTTT. This gives the protein CATSRDRGHSNQPQHF. The complete variable domain, with remaining parts taken from reference TRBV15 and TRBJ1-5, reads DAMVIQNPRYQVTQFGKPVTLSCSQTLNHNVMYWYQQKSSQAPKLLFHYYDKDFNNEADTPDNFQSRRPNTSFCFLDIRSPGLGDTAMYLCATSRDRGHSNQPQHFGDGTRLSIL.

The rearrangement joins TRBV5-1 to TRBJ2-2, with D uncertain. The CDR3 runs 14 residues. Deletions cut 5 bases from V and 2 bases from J, with 10 bases between. The germline V gene has CDR1 SGHRS and CDR2 YFSETQ. The CDR3 loop reads CASSSAQNTGELFF. Here the CDR3 DNA reads TGCGCCAGCAGTTCGGCACAAAACACCGGGGAGCTGTTTTTT.

V gene TRBV18 combines with J gene TRBJ2-5; D remains unclear. The CDR3 length is 13 residues. Between the trimmed V and J ends, which lost 2 bases and 5 bases, there was a span of 9 bases. Germline-derived CDR1 and CDR2 are KGHSH and LQKENI. The CDR3, as DNA: TGTGCCAGCTCACCAGACCAGTGGGAGACCCAGTACTTC. Its protein product is CASSPDQWETQYF.

This clonotype has just one count. The V gene is TRBV20-1, the J gene TRBJ1-4, with D possibly being TRBD1 (5 bases). The CDR3 sequence is 15 residues long. In germline, CDR1 is DFQATT, CDR2 SNEGSKA (reference sequence). Trimming stripped 3 bases from V and 6 bases from J, with 17 bases between. CDR3 coding DNA: TGCAGTGCTAGGAACCCGAGAGGGGACGATGAAAAACTGTTTTTT. It is translated as CSARNPRGDDEKLFF.

This clonotype has just a few counts. The chain employs TRBV6-1 and TRBJ2-4; D gene uncertain. Germline CDR1 and CDR2: MNHNS and SASEGT. The ends were cut back, 5 bases at V and 0 bases at J, with 17 bases in the middle. The CDR3 length is 17 residues. The CDR3 protein is CASSKMSRDLAKNIQYF. In DNA form, the CDR3 reads TGTGCCAGCAGTAAAATGTCGAGAGACCTAGCCAAAAACATTCAGTACTTC.

The chain carries TRBV4-1 and TRBJ1-5; no clear D. The CDR3 totals 14 residues. V was trimmed by 1 base and J by 11 bases, leaving 15 bases between them. The V gene's germline CDR1 is MGHRA and CDR2 YSYEKL. The CDR3 region is CASSQVGEGETQHF. The CDR3 DNA reads as TGCGCCAGCAGCCAAGTCGGGGAGGGAGAGACCCAGCATTTT.

This rearrangement joins TRBV20-1 to TRBJ2-3; the match to TRBD1 covers 10 bases. The V and J ends lost 3 bases and 3 bases, in that order; junction bases with no gene match: 3. Germline loops: CDR1 DFQATT, CDR2 SNEGSKA (reference sequence). This CDR3 has 14 residues. CDR3 DNA sequence: TGCAGTGCTAGGCGACAGGGGGCGACAGATACGCAGTATTTT. It codes for CSARRQGATDTQYF.

The chain combines TRBV7-2 with TRBJ2-4; 11 bases match TRBD2. V gave up 5 bases and J gave up 7 bases; unmatched junction bases: 7. Per the germline V gene, CDR1 is SGHTA and CDR2 is FQGNSA. The CDR3 spans 15 residues. The CDR3 DNA sequence: TGTGCCAGCAGCGTTAGCGGGGGGGCTGGTAACATTCAGTACTTC. As protein: CASSVSGGAGNIQYF.

The chain carries TRBV3-1 and TRBJ2-3; no clear D. The germline V gene encodes CDR1 LGHDT and CDR2 YNNKEL (reference sequence). The V end was cut by 1 base, the J end by 11 bases, with 10 bases between. The CDR3 is made up of 12 amino acids. The CDR3 coding sequence is TGTGCCAGCAGCCAAGGGTGGGCGCGGCAGTATTTT. This encodes CASSQGWARQYF.

This chain joins TRBV5-1 and TRBJ2-5, with TRBD2 identical over 10 bases. The ends lost 2 bases at V and 5 bases at J; junction bases unmatched: 3. The CDR3 runs to 14 residues. Looked up from germline, CDR1 is SGHRS and CDR2 is YFSETQ. The CDR3 DNA reads as TGCGCCAGCAGCTTCCTAGCGGGGGAGGAGACCCAGTACTTC. Amino acid sequence: CASSFLAGEETQYF.

The chain couples TRBV9 to TRBJ2-1, with no clear D. The CDR3 has 15 amino acids. The germline CDR1 and CDR2 sequences are SGDLS and YYNGEE. V gave up 0 bases and J gave up 2 bases, with 9 bases separating them. CDR3 DNA: TGTGCCAGCAGCGTAGGGTCGGAGCCCTACAATGAGCAGTTCTTC. Its translation: CASSVGSEPYNEQFF.

The sample holds a few counts of this clonotype. This chain uses TRBV20-1 with TRBJ2-3; the D gene is possibly TRBD2 (8 bases). CDR1 is DFQATT, CDR2 SNEGSKA, per germline (reference sequence). V shed 0 bases and J shed 10 bases, with 14 bases lying between them. The CDR3 totals 13 residues. The CDR3 region is CSARETGREAQYF. For the CDR3, the DNA is TGCAGTGCTAGAGAGACAGGGCGGGAGGCGCAGTATTTT.

This sequence joins TRBV5-1 and TRBJ2-1, with no clear D. With 0 bases removed from V and 5 bases from J, the gap between germline ends came to 6 bases. Germline CDR1 and CDR2: SGHRS and YFSETQ. CDR3 length: 13 residues. The CDR3 sequence is CASSLARNNEQFF. The CDR3 region has the DNA TGCGCCAGCAGCTTGGCGAGGAACAATGAGCAGTTCTTC.

This clonotype was seen only a few times. V usage is TRBV6-2 or TRBV6-3 and J usage is TRBJ1-5, with D possibly matching TRBD1 (5 bases). There are 15 residues in the CDR3. Between the trimmed V and J ends, which lost 8 bases and 5 bases, there was a span of 19 bases. The germline V gene encodes CDR1 MNHEY and CDR2 SVGEGT. The CDR3 loop reads CASAGRVNEDQPQHF. The CDR3 DNA reads TGTGCCAGCGCGGGCAGGGTAAATGAGGATCAGCCCCAGCATTTT.

This clonotype was observed many times. The V and J genes are TRBV29-1 and TRBJ1-4; D may be TRBD1 (5 bases). Trimming took off 7 bases at V and 6 bases at J, with 15 bases between the two ends. The CDR3 contains 13 residues. CDR1 SQVTM and CDR2 ANQGSEA come from the germline V gene. The CDR3 reads CSAGTPRDEKLFF. In DNA form, the CDR3 reads TGCAGCGCCGGGACGCCGAGGGATGAAAAACTGTTTTTT.

On this clonotype itself: The limits of the CDR3 on the DNA are not certain, so only TCRdb's listed CDR3 is given. This chain links TRBV15 with TRBJ2-1. The CDR3 length equals 14 residues, ends included. Germline assignment: CDR1 LNHNV and CDR2 YYDKDF (reference sequence). The CDR3 reads CATSRDHFGNEQFF.

The chain has TRBV29-1 and TRBJ2-3, with D possibly being TRBD1 or TRBD2 (6 bases each). The germline gives CDR1 SQVTM, CDR2 ANQGSEA. V was trimmed by 4 bases and J by 4 bases, leaving 21 bases between them. The CDR3 consists of 16 residues. This chain's CDR3 is CSVAGARELWADTQYF. CDR3 nucleotides: TGCAGCGTTGCAGGGGCCCGGGAGCTATGGGCAGATACGCAGTATTTT.

The V gene is TRBV12-3 or TRBV12-4, the J gene TRBJ2-7; D may be TRBD1 (6 bases). The V gene lost 2 bases and the J gene lost 0 bases, with 14 bases spanning the gap. The CDR3 consists of 16 residues. The CDR3, as DNA: TGTGCCAGCAGTTTAATTGGGGGCGCAAGCTCCTACGAGCAGTACTTC. Translating it yields CASSLIGGASSYEQYF.

The rearrangement uses TRBV19 and TRBJ2-7, with D perhaps TRBD1 (6 bases). Germline lookup yields CDR1 LNHDA and CDR2 SQIVND (reference sequence). This CDR3 has 15 amino acids. The V gene lost 5 bases and the J gene lost 2 bases, with 16 bases spanning the gap. CDR3 in amino acids: CASSARDILPYEQYF. Here the CDR3 DNA reads TGTGCCAGTAGTGCCCGGGACATCTTACCCTACGAGCAGTACTTC.

V usage is TRBV19 and J usage is TRBJ1-1, with 7 bases that match TRBD1. This CDR3 has 14 amino acids. From germline, CDR1 is LNHDA and CDR2 SQIVND (reference sequence). The V and J ends lost 7 bases and 4 bases, in that order; junction bases with no gene match: 9. The CDR3 protein is CASKEGAHGTEAFF. As DNA, the CDR3 is TGTGCCAGTAAGGAGGGGGCGCACGGCACTGAAGCTTTCTTT.